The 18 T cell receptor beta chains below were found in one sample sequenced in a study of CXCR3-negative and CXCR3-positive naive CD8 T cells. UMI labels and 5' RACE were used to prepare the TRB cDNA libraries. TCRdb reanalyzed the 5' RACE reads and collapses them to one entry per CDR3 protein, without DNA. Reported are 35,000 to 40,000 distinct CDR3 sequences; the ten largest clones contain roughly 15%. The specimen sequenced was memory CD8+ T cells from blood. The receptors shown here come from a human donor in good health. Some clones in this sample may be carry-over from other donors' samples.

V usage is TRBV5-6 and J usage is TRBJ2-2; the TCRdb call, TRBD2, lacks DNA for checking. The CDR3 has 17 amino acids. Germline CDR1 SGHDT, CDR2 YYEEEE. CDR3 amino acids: CASSIGTSGWNTGELFF. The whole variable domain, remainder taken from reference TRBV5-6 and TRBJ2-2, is DAGVTQSPTHLIKTRGQQVTLRCSPKSGHDTVSWYQQALGQGPQFIFQYYEEEERQRGNFPDRFSGHQFPNYSSELNVNALLLGDSALYLCASSIGTSGWNTGELFFGEGSRLTVL.

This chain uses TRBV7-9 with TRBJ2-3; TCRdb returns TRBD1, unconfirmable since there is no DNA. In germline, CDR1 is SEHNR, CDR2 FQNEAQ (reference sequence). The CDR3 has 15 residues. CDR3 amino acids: CASSFKGGLADTQYF.

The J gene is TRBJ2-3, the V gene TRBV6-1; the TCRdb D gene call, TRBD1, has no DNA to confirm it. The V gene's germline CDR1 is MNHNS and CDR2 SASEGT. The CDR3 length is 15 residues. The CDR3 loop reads CASSPPGGSTDTQYF.

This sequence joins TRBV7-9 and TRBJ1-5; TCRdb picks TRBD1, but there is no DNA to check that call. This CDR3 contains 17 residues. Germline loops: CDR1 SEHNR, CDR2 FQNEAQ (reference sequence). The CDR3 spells CASSFEQGTQFGQPQHF.

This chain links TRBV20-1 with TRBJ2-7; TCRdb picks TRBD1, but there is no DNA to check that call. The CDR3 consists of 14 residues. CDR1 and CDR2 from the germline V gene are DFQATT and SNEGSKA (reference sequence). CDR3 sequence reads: CSARDGTGEVEQYF.

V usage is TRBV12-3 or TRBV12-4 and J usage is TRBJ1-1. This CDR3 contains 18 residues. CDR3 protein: CASSSTGLRILGDTEAFF.

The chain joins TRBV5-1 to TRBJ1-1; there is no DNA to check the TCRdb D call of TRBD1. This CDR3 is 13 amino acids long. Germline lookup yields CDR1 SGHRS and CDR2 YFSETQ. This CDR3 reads CASSLDGATEAFF. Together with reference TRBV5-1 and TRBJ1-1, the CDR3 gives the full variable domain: KAGVTQTPRYLIKTRGQQVTLSCSPISGHRSVSWYQQTPGQGLQFLFEYFSETQRNKGNFPGRFSGRQFSNSRSEMNVSTLELGDSALYLCASSLDGATEAFFGQGTRLTVV.

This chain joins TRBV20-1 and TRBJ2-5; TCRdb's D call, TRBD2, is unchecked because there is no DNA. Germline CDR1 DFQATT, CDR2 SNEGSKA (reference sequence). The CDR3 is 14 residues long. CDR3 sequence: CSASQGREVETQYF.

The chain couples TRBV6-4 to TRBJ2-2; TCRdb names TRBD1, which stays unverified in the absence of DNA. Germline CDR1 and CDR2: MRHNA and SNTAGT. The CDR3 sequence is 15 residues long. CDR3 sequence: CASSKGQGEPGELFF.

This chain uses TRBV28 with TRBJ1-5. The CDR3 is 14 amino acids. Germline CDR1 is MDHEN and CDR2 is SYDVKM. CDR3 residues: CASSENRGNQPQHF.

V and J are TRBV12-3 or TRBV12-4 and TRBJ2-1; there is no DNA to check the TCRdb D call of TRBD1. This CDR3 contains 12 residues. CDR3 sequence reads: CASTLSSNEQFF.

The CDR3: CSARDGQRDTEAFF. The rearrangement joins TRBV20-1 to TRBJ1-1. This CDR3 is 14 amino acids long. Looked up from germline, CDR1 is DFQATT and CDR2 is SNEGSKA (reference sequence).

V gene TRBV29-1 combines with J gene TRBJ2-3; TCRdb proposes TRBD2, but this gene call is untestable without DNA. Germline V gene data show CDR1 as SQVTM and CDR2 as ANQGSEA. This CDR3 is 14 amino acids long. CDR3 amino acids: CSVTSGRPTDTQYF.

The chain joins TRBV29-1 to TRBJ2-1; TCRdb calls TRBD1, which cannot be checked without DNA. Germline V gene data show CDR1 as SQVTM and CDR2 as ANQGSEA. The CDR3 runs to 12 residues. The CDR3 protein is CSVESDRVEQFF.

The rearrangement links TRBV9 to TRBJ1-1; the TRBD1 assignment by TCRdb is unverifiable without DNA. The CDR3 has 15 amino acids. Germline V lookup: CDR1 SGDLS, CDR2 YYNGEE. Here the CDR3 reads CASSEWTGQGTEAFF.

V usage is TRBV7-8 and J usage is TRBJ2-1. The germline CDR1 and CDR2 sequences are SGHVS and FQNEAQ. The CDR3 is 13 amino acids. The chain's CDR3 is CASSLERITEQFF.

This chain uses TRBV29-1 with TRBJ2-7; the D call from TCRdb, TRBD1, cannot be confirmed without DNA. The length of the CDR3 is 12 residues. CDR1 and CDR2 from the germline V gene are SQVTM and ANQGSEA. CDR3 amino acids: CSAIGQDYEQYF.

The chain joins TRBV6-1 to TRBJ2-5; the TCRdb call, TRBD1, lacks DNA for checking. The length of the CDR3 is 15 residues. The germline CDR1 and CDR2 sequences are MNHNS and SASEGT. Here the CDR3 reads CASSPPPTGVETQYF.